A selection of T cell receptor beta chains follows, all from one sample in a study of T cells in Graves' hyperthyroidism and ophthalmopathy. TCRdb fed the multiplex PCR reads into MiXCR, producing one record per CDR3 protein. The sample holds roughly 660,000 distinct CDR3 sequences, 17% seen once. The sequenced sample was blood. The origin of the receptors is a man between 50 and 59 years old with Graves' hyperthyroidism. CDR3s include the opening cysteine and the closing phenylalanine or tryptophan. A D gene is named only where the DNA matches it firmly. Some rows mark clone size as missing; the rest say once, few, many or name a class of expanded clone.

- TRBJ1-6 - TRBV7-9 TGTGCCAGCAGCCCCGGGACGGAGAGCTCCTATAATCCACCCCTCCACTTT CASSPGTESSYNPPLHF
TRBD1 TRBJ1-5 - TRBV24-1 TGTGCCACCAGTGATGCCGGGACAGGGTTGGATCAGCCCCAGCATTTT CATSDAGTGLDQPQHF
- TRBJ2-7 many TRBV3-1 TGTGCCAGCAGCCAAGTTCAAGAGCAGTACTTC CASSQVQEQYF
TRBD1 TRBJ2-2 many TRBV12-3/TRBV12-4 TGTGCCAGCAGTTTAGGGCAGGGGGATCGGGAGCTGTTTTTT CASSLGQGDRELFF
TRBD1 TRBJ2-5 many TRBV24-1 TGTGCCACCAGTGATTCCGGGACAGGACACCAAGAGACCCAGTACTTC CATSDSGTGHQETQYF
- TRBJ1-1 many TRBV28 TGTGCCAGCATAGAGGGAACTGAAGCTTTCTTT CASIEGTEAFF
TRBD2 TRBJ2-7 - TRBV4-1 TGCGCCAGCAGCCAGGGGACTAGCGGGACCGAGCAGTACTTC CASSQGTSGTEQYF
TRBD2 TRBJ2-7 - TRBV5-1 TGCGCCAGCAGCTTGAAGGCTAGCGGGAGTGGTAGCGAGCAGTACTTC CASSLKASGSGSEQYF
TRBD2 TRBJ2-7 many TRBV6-2/TRBV6-3 TGTGCCAGCAGTTACTTTGATTGGACTAGCGGCTACGAGCAGTACTTC CASSYFDWTSGYEQYF
- TRBJ2-6 few TRBV6-1 TGTGCCAGCACTGACACATCTGGGGCCAACGTCCTGACTTTC CASTDTSGANVLTF
- TRBJ1-1 many TRBV7-9 TGTGCCAGCAGCTTAATAGGCGCGCCTGGGGCTGAAGCTTTCTTT CASSLIGAPGAEAFF
- TRBJ1-5 few TRBV7-9 TGTGCCAGCAGAAAAGGGAACGATCAGCCCCAGCATTTT CASRKGNDQPQHF
TRBD2 TRBJ2-1 many TRBV7-2 TGTGCCAGCAGCTTAGTTAGCGGGGACCGCTACAATGAGCAGTTCTTC CASSLVSGDRYNEQFF
- TRBJ1-5 - TRBV20-1 TGCAGTGCTAGAGTGAGGGGGATCTATAGCAATCAGCCCCAGCATTTT CSARVRGIYSNQPQHF
- TRBJ2-7 - TRBV25-1 TGTGCCAGCAGTGAGGGGAGATCCTACGAGCAGTACTTC CASSEGRSYEQYF
- TRBJ2-6 many TRBV5-6 TGTGCCAGCAGCCCGTCCATCTCTGGGGCCAACGTCCTGACTTTC CASSPSISGANVLTF
- TRBJ1-2 - TRBV3-1 TGTGCCAGCAGCCCCTCATTGAACTATGGCTACACCTTC CASSPSLNYGYTF
- TRBJ2-2 few TRBV4-1 TGCGCCAGCAGCCAAGAAAGGCAGGGGACCGGGGAGCTGTTTTTT CASSQERQGTGELFF
- TRBJ2-7 many TRBV10-3 TGTGCCATCAAGTTAGCGGACGAACCCTCCTACGAGCAGTACTTC CAIKLADEPSYEQYF
- TRBJ2-2 - TRBV12-3/TRBV12-4 TGTGCCAGCAGTTTATGGGATGACACCGGGGAGCTGTTTTTT CASSLWDDTGELFF
TRBD1 TRBJ1-1 - TRBV5-1 TGCGCCAGCAGCAGGGACAGGGTGGGGACTGAAGCTTTCTTT CASSRDRVGTEAFF
TRBD2 TRBJ2-1 few TRBV4-2 TGTGCCAGCAGCCGCCAGGCTAGCGGGAGCCCAAGCTCCTACAATGAGCAGTTCTTC CASSRQASGSPSSYNEQFF
TRBD1 TRBJ2-7 - TRBV18 TGTGCCAGCTCACTCCATGACAGGGACGAGCAGTACTTC CASSLHDRDEQYF
- TRBJ2-2 many TRBV5-1 TGCGCCAGCAGCTTGTTTGTCGGGGAGCTGTTTTTT CASSLFVGELFF
- TRBJ2-1 many TRBV28 TGTGCCAGCAGTCCCCAATACAATGAGCAGTTCTTC CASSPQYNEQFF
TRBD1 TRBJ1-1 many TRBV5-1 TGCGCCAGCAGCTTCAGGTCAGGGGGGATGAACACTGAAGCTTTCTTT CASSFRSGGMNTEAFF
- TRBJ1-2 many TRBV5-5 TGTGCCAGCAGCTTGTCGGGGCAGGGGCACTATGGCTACACCTTC CASSLSGQGHYGYTF
TRBD1 TRBJ1-2 - TRBV28 TGTGCCAGCAGTAGAGGGGGCGCGGGCTATGGCTACACCTTC CASSRGGAGYGYTF
- TRBJ2-7 many TRBV19 TGTGCCAGTAGTCTACAACAGAGCTCCTACGAGCAGTACTTC CASSLQQSSYEQYF
- TRBJ1-3 - TRBV3-1 TGTGCCAGCAGCCAAGGGAAGGGGTCTGGAAACACCATATATTTT CASSQGKGSGNTIYF
- TRBJ1-2 few TRBV29-1 TGCAGCGTTGAGACGACAGGAATTGGAGGCTACACCTTC CSVETTGIGGYTF
- TRBJ1-4 - TRBV2 TGTGCCAGCAGTCCTAGGGGGGTCCTCACTAATGAAAAACTGTTTTTT CASSPRGVLTNEKLFF
- TRBJ1-1 many TRBV2 TGTGCCAGCAGGGGAAGGACCCTTTCGGCTGAAGCTTTCTTT CASRGRTLSAEAFF
- TRBJ2-3 many TRBV5-1 TGCGCCAGCAGCTTGCGCCGCATCCAAGGGGCAGATACGCAGTATTTT CASSLRRIQGADTQYF
- TRBJ1-2 many TRBV28 TGTGCCAGCAGTTCCTCCGGCGCGGCGCACTATGGCTACACCTTC CASSSSGAAHYGYTF
TRBD1 TRBJ1-2 - TRBV11-3 TGTGCCAGCAGCCGAGACGACAGGGAGAATGGCTACACCTTC CASSRDDRENGYTF
- TRBJ2-7 many TRBV28 TGTGCCAGCAGTCCGGACAGCAGATACGAGCAGTACTTC CASSPDSRYEQYF
TRBD2 TRBJ2-5 - TRBV18 TGTGCCAGCTCACCGGTGGCGGGAGGCGGTGAGACCCAGTACTTC CASSPVAGGGETQYF
TRBD1 TRBJ2-1 few TRBV19 TGTGCCAGTAGTGGGACAGAGAACAATGAGCAGTTCTTC CASSGTENNEQFF
- TRBJ1-1 many TRBV11-3 TGTGCCAGCAGCACAGAAGGGCGAGCTGAAGCTTTCTTT CASSTEGRAEAFF
- TRBJ1-2 few TRBV4-1 TGCGCCAGCAGCCGGAGCCGGGAGTTAATTAACTATGGCTACACCTTC CASSRSRELINYGYTF
TRBD2 TRBJ2-7 many TRBV28 TGTGCCAGCAGTTCTATCCTAGCGGGCTCCTACGAGCAGTACTTC CASSSILAGSYEQYF